Listed here are 27 T cell receptor beta chains from one sample, sequenced in a study of PD-L1 blockade in urothelial cancer. Clones were sequenced by immunoSEQ multiplex PCR, and TCRdb holds only the in-frame ones, with some missing. Of roughly 38,000 clones listed, 82% are singletons. Sample: PBMCs, taken around atezolizumab (anti-PD-L1) treatment. Receptor source: a man in his 70s with urothelial cancer.

The chain links TRBV27 to TRBJ1-5; D gene unclear. The V end lost 6 bases, the J end lost 5 bases, and 14 bases lay between the germline ends. Germline-derived CDR1 and CDR2 are MNHEY and SMNVEV (reference sequence). The CDR3 has 14 residues. The CDR3 here is CASSFDSADQPQHF. CDR3 sequence (DNA): TGTGCCAGCAGCTTCGACTCGGCGGATCAGCCCCAGCATTTT.

The chain couples TRBV7-9 to TRBJ2-7; 10 nucleotides line up with TRBD1. Germline V gene lookup returns CDR1 SEHNR and CDR2 FQNEAQ (reference sequence). V shed 3 bases, J shed 5 bases, and the junction held 4 bases outside the gene matches. This CDR3 contains 14 residues. The CDR3 loop reads CASSFDRGQDEQYF. CDR3 DNA: TGTGCCAGCAGCTTTGACAGGGGGCAGGACGAGCAGTACTTC.

This clone was seen more than once but under ten times. This chain joins TRBV7-6 and TRBJ2-2; D call uncertain. CDR1 is SGHVS, CDR2 FNYEAQ, per germline. V was cut by 1 base and J by 8 bases, with 14 bases left in between. This CDR3 region has 15 residues. The CDR3: CASSLGRGGQGELFF. The CDR3 DNA sequence: TGTGCCAGCAGCTTAGGGCGCGGCGGTCAGGGGGAGCTGTTTTTT.

This clone was seen once. The CDR3 loop is CASSSNRGNYEQYF. Here the CDR3 DNA reads TGTGCCAGCAGCTCAAACAGGGGTAATTACGAGCAGTACTTC. V usage is TRBV7-2 and J usage is TRBJ2-7; 7 bases line up with TRBD1. Germline CDR1 and CDR2: SGHTA and FQGNSA. The CDR3 is 14 residues long. Trimming removed 4 bases from V and 4 bases from J; junction bases left unmatched: 7.

The chain recombines TRBV28 with TRBJ2-1; 14 positions match TRBD2. Germline CDR1 and CDR2: MDHEN and SYDVKM. Germline trimming cut 8 bases from V and 0 bases from J; bases unmatched to any gene: 6. The CDR3 is 17 amino acids. The CDR3 loop reads CASVRGTSGSSYNEQFF. The CDR3 DNA follows: TGTGCCAGCGTGAGAGGGACTAGCGGGAGCTCCTACAATGAGCAGTTCTTC. The variable domain in full, completed from reference TRBV28 and TRBJ2-1, reads DVKVTQSSRYLVKRTGEKVFLECVQDMDHENMFWYRQDPGLGLRLIYFSYDVKMKEKGDIPEGYSVSREKKERFSLILESASTNQTSMYLCASVRGTSGSSYNEQFFGPGTRLTVL.

This clone appeared a single time. This chain connects TRBV6-5 to TRBJ1-1, with D perhaps matching TRBD1 (5 bases). The germline CDR1 and CDR2 sequences are MNHEY and SVGAGI. This CDR3 region has 15 residues. V was trimmed by 8 bases and J by 0 bases, leaving 16 bases between them. Here the CDR3 reads CASDCRDTMNTEAFF. CDR3 in DNA: TGTGCCAGCGATTGCAGGGATACCATGAACACTGAAGCTTTCTTT.

V is TRBV9 and J is TRBJ2-3, with 7 bases identical to TRBD2. V shed 4 bases, J shed 4 bases, and the junction held 12 bases outside the gene matches. CDR1 and CDR2 (germline): SGDLS, YYNGEE. The CDR3 covers 16 residues. CDR3 sequence reads: CASSPSSGRIADTQYF. In DNA, the CDR3 is TGTGCCAGCAGCCCCAGCTCCGGGAGGATTGCAGATACGCAGTATTTT.

This clone was counted once. V is TRBV7-3 and J is TRBJ1-4, with 9 positions matching TRBD1. V lost 4 bases to trimming and J lost 8 bases; unmatched junction nucleotides: 8. CDR1 SGHTA and CDR2 FQGTGA come from the germline V gene. The CDR3 sequence is 15 residues long. CDR3 nucleotides: TGTGCCAGCAGCTCGAGGACAGGGGAGAAAGAAAAACTGTTTTTT. Translating gives CASSSRTGEKEKLFF. The full variable domain, with the rest looked up from reference TRBV7-3 and TRBJ1-4, is GAGVSQTPSNKVTEKGKYVELRCDPISGHTALYWYRQSLGQGPEFLIYFQGTGAADDSGLPNDRFFAVRPEGSVSTLKIQRTERGDSAVYLCASSSRTGEKEKLFFGSGTQLSVL.

This clone was found once. The rearrangement links TRBV28 to TRBJ2-3; the match to TRBD1 covers 8 bases. The CDR3 sequence is 13 residues long. The trim removed 3 bases at V and 13 bases at J, leaving 9 bases unmatched. Germline CDR1 and CDR2: MDHEN and SYDVKM. CDR3 sequence: CASSFPGQGMKYF. For the CDR3, the DNA is TGTGCCAGCAGTTTTCCCGGACAGGGAATGAAGTATTTT.

CDR3 residues: CASSDNKGRGEKNTEAFF. CDR3 sequence (DNA): TGTGCCAGCAGTGACAACAAAGGCAGGGGAGAGAAGAACACTGAAGCTTTCTTT. This chain links TRBV25-1 with TRBJ1-1; D perhaps matches TRBD1 (6 bases). Germline CDR1 is MGHDK and CDR2 is SYGVNS. V was shortened by 3 bases and J by 1 base, with 21 bases between the two germline ends. This CDR3 spans 18 amino acids.

The J gene is TRBJ2-7, the V gene TRBV5-5; D perhaps matches TRBD1 (6 bases). The V gene lost 4 bases and the J gene lost 0 bases, with 14 bases spanning the gap. The CDR3 has 15 residues. CDR1 and CDR2 (germline): SGHKS, YYEKEE (reference sequence). DNA of the CDR3: TGTGCCAGCAGCAGAGGTACAGGGAGCTCCTACGAGCAGTACTTC. The encoded protein is CASSRGTGSSYEQYF. The whole variable domain, filled in from reference TRBV5-5 and TRBJ2-7, reads DAGVTQSPTHLIKTRGQQVTLRCSPISGHKSVSWYQQVLGQGPQFIFQYYEKEERGRGNFPDRFSARQFPNYSSELNVNALLLGDSALYLCASSRGTGSSYEQYFGPGTRLTVT.

The chain joins TRBV5-4 to TRBJ2-5, with 11 bases lining up with TRBD1. Germline loops: CDR1 SGHNT, CDR2 YYREEE (reference sequence). The CDR3 consists of 16 residues. Losses at the gene ends were 0 bases for V and 5 bases for J; bases not matched to a gene: 6. The DNA of the CDR3 is TGTGCCAGCAGCTTGGCCCGGACAGGGGGCGGGGAGACCCAGTACTTC. This sequence encodes CASSLARTGGGETQYF.

This sequence joins TRBV19 and TRBJ2-4, with 8 bases identical to TRBD2. CDR1 and CDR2 (germline): LNHDA, SQIVND (reference sequence). Trimming took 5 bases from V and 6 from J; bases not matched to a gene: 9. CDR3 length: 15 residues. CDR3 loop: CASSFKPRGGNIQYF. The DNA of the CDR3 is TGTGCCAGTAGTTTTAAACCCCGGGGGGGAAACATTCAGTACTTC.

The chain links TRBV7-8 to TRBJ1-1; 7 positions agree with TRBD1. Germline V gene data show CDR1 as SGHVS and CDR2 as FQNEAQ. The CDR3 covers 16 residues. Germline trimming cut 5 bases from V and 4 bases from J; bases unmatched to any gene: 13. The CDR3, as DNA: TGTGCCAGCAGCCTTAGAGGAGGGGGCAGGGTCACTGAAGCTTTCTTT. As protein: CASSLRGGGRVTEAFF.

The rearrangement uses TRBV28 and TRBJ1-1, with no clear D. The V and J ends lost 5 bases and 8 bases respectively, with 18 bases between them. CDR3 length: 14 residues. In germline, CDR1 is MDHEN, CDR2 SYDVKM. CDR3 protein: CASSPPGLPPEAFF. The CDR3 DNA reads as TGTGCCAGCAGTCCACCTGGACTGCCTCCCGAAGCTTTCTTT.

The gene calls are TRBV5-1 and TRBJ2-2; the match to TRBD2 covers 9 bases. The germline V gene encodes CDR1 SGHRS and CDR2 YFSETQ. This CDR3 is 15 amino acids long. J was trimmed by 3 bases and V by 1 base; bases with no gene match: 1. Here the CDR3 DNA reads TGCGCCAGCAGCTTGACTAGCGGGTACACCGGGGAGCTGTTTTTT. It specifies CASSLTSGYTGELFF.

This chain uses TRBV18 with TRBJ1-6; no firm D call. In germline, CDR1 is KGHSH, CDR2 LQKENI. This CDR3 spans 13 amino acids. The V gene lost 2 bases and the J gene lost 7 bases, with 6 bases spanning the gap. Here the CDR3 DNA reads TGTGCCAGCTCACCAATTGAGAATTCACCCCTCCACTTT. Protein: CASSPIENSPLHF.

This chain links TRBV9 with TRBJ2-2; tentative D call: TRBD1 (5 bases). Germline V CDR1 and CDR2: SGDLS, YYNGEE. The CDR3 runs 12 residues. V lost 0 bases and J 9 bases, leaving 6 bases between the germline ends. This CDR3 is CASSVGQWELFF. As DNA, the CDR3 is TGTGCCAGCAGCGTAGGACAGTGGGAGCTGTTTTTT.

The chain recombines TRBV19 with TRBJ2-1; D call uncertain. Germline CDR1 is LNHDA and CDR2 is SQIVND (reference sequence). V was pared by 7 bases and J by 0 bases, with 7 bases between. The CDR3 length is 13 residues. The CDR3 reads CASTPSSYNEQFF. CDR3 coding DNA: TGTGCCAGTACCCCGAGCTCCTACAATGAGCAGTTCTTC.

In its sample, this clone was seen a few times. This sequence joins TRBV2 and TRBJ1-2; 10 bases align to TRBD1. Trimming cost V 6 bases and J 7 bases; bases outside gene matches: 2. There are 12 residues in the CDR3. Germline V gives CDR1 SNHLY, CDR2 FYNNEI. The CDR3 protein is CASRGDRGGYTF. The CDR3 DNA is TGTGCCAGCAGGGGGGACAGGGGTGGCTACACCTTC.

The genes are TRBV6-4 and TRBJ2-7; possible D gene TRBD1, 6 bases. The germline V and J ends were trimmed by 4 bases and 2 bases, with 15 bases remaining between them. The CDR3 length is 15 residues. From germline, CDR1 is MRHNA and CDR2 SNTAGT. This CDR3 is CASSAGATGPYEQYF. DNA of the CDR3: TGTGCCAGCAGTGCAGGGGCGACCGGCCCCTACGAGCAGTACTTC.

The rearrangement joins TRBV5-1 to TRBJ2-7; no firm D call. Trimming shortened V by 5 bases and J by 7 bases, and 13 bases separated the two germline ends. CDR1 and CDR2 (germline): SGHRS, YFSETQ. The CDR3 extends over 12 amino acids. The CDR3, as DNA: TGCGCCAGCAGTTCCCTCTCCGGGGAGCAGTACTTC. Amino acids: CASSSLSGEQYF.

The chain recombines TRBV5-1 with TRBJ2-7; D is perhaps TRBD1 (5 bases). Trimming took 0 bases from V and 1 from J, leaving 5 bases between them. The CDR3 runs 13 residues. The germline gives CDR1 SGHRS, CDR2 YFSETQ. The CDR3: CASSLGQSYEQYF. CDR3 nucleotides: TGCGCCAGCAGCTTGGGACAGTCCTACGAGCAGTACTTC. The entire variable domain, with the rest obtained from reference TRBV5-1 and TRBJ2-7, is as follows: KAGVTQTPRYLIKTRGQQVTLSCSPISGHRSVSWYQQTPGQGLQFLFEYFSETQRNKGNFPGRFSGRQFSNSRSEMNVSTLELGDSALYLCASSLGQSYEQYFGPGTRLTVT.

This chain uses TRBV5-1 with TRBJ2-7; 12 bases align to TRBD2. Losses at the gene ends were 4 bases for V and 4 bases for J; bases not matched to a gene: 9. CDR1 and CDR2 from the germline V gene are SGHRS and YFSETQ. The CDR3 is 16 residues long. As DNA, the CDR3 is TGCGCCAGCAGCCCGGTTACTAGCGGGAGGATGTACGAGCAGTACTTC. It translates to CASSPVTSGRMYEQYF.

The V call is TRBV18, the J call TRBJ2-7, with a possible D match to TRBD2 (5 bases). The CDR3 is 13 amino acids. CDR1 and CDR2 from the germline V gene are KGHSH and LQKENI. Trimming took 3 bases from V and 3 from J, leaving 9 bases between them. The chain's CDR3 is CASSPSLVYEQYF. CDR3 DNA sequence: TGTGCCAGCTCACCCTCACTAGTCTACGAGCAGTACTTC. Combining the CDR3 with reference TRBV18 and TRBJ2-7 gives the whole variable domain NAGVMQNPRHLVRRRGQEARLRCSPMKGHSHVYWYRQLPEEGLKFMVYLQKENIIDESGMPKERFSAEFPKEGPSILRIQQVVRGDSAAYFCASSPSLVYEQYFGPGTRLTVT.

The chain joins TRBV7-8 to TRBJ2-5, with D unresolved. V lost 1 base to trimming and J lost 2 bases, with 11 bases between them. The CDR3 covers 15 residues. CDR1 is SGHVS and CDR2 is FQNEAQ in the germline V gene. In DNA form, the CDR3 reads TGTGCCAGCAGCTTAGATCGGCGGAAGCAAGAGACCCAGTACTTC. Its protein is CASSLDRRKQETQYF.

The V call is TRBV7-2, the J call TRBJ1-3; D not resolved. The CDR3 has 14 amino acids. Trimming pared 5 bases from V and 1 base from J, leaving 9 bases between. Germline CDR1 SGHTA, CDR2 FQGNSA. The CDR3 spells CASSPAGSGNTIYF. The CDR3 bases are TGTGCCAGCAGCCCGGCCGGGTCTGGAAACACCATATATTTT.